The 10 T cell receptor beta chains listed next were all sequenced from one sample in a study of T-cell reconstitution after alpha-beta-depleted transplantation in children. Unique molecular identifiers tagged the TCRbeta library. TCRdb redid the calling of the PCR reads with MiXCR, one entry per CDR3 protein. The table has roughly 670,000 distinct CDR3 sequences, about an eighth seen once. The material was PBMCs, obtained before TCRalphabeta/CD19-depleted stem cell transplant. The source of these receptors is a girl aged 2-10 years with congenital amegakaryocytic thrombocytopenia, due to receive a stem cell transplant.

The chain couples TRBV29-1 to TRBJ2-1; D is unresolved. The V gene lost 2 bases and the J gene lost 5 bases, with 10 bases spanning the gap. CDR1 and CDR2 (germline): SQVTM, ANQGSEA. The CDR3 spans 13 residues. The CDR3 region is CSVEFPPHNEQFF. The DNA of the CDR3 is TGCAGCGTTGAATTCCCTCCCCACAATGAGCAGTTCTTC.

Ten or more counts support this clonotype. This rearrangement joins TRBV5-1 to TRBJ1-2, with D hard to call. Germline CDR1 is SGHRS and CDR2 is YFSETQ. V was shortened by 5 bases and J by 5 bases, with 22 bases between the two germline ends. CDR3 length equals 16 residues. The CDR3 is CASSLNRADLQYGYTF. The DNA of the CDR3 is TGCGCCAGCAGTCTTAATAGGGCAGATCTGCAGTATGGCTACACCTTC.

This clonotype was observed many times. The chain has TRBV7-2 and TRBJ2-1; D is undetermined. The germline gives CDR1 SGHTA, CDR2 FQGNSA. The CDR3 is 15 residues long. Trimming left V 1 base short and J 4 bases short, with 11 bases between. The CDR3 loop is CASSLGWLTYNEQFF. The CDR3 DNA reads TGTGCCAGCAGCTTAGGATGGCTAACGTACAATGAGCAGTTCTTC.

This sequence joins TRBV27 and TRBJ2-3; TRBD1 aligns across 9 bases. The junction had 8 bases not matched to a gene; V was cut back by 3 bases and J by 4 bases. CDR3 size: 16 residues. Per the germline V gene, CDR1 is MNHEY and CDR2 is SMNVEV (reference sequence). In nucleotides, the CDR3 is TGTGCCAGCAGTTTTGGGGGGACAGGGCCTTCAGATACGCAGTATTTT. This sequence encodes CASSFGGTGPSDTQYF.

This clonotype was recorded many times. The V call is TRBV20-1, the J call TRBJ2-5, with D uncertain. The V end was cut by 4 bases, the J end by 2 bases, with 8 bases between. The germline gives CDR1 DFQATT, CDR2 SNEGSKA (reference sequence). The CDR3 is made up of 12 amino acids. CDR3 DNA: TGCAGTGCTAAGCGTACTCAAGAGACCCAGTACTTC. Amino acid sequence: CSAKRTQETQYF.

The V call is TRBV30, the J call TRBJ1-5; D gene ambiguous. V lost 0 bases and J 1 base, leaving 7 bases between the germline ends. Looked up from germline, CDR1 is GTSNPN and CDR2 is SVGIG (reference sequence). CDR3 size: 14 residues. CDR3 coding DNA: TGTGCCTGGAGTGTACTGCGGAGCAATCAGCCCCAGCATTTT. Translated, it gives CAWSVLRSNQPQHF.

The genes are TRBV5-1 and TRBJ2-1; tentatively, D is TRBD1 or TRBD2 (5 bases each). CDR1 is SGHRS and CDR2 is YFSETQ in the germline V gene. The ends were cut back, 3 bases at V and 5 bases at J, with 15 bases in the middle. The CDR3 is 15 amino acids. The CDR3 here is CASSSARDRDNEQFF. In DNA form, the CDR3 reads TGCGCCAGCAGCTCCGCTCGGGACCGCGACAATGAGCAGTTCTTC.

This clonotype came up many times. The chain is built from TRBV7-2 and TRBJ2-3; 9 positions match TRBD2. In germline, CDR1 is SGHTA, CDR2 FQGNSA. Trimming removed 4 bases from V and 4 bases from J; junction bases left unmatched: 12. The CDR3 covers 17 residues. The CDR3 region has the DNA TGTGCCAGCAGCTCGATAAATAGCGGGAGCTGGCCAGATACGCAGTATTTT. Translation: CASSSINSGSWPDTQYF.

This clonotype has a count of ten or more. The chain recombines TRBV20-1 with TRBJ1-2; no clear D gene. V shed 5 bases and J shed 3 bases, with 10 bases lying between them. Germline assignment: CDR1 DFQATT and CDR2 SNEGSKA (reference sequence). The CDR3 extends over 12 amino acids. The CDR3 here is CSARNNYYGYTF. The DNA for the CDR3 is TGCAGTGCTCGCAATAATTACTATGGCTACACCTTC.

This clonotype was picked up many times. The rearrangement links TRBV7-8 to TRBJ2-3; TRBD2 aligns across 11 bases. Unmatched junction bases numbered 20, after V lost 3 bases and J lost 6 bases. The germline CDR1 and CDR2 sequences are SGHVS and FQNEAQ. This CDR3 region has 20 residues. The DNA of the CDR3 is TGTGCCAGCAGCTTCCAAGGGACTAGCGGAGGACCATCTCTGTCGGATACGCAGTATTTT. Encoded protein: CASSFQGTSGGPSLSDTQYF.